The 21 T cell receptor beta chains listed next were all sequenced from one sample in a study of T cell responses to AZD1222 COVID-19 vaccine. TCRdb's table, derived via immunoSEQ multiplex PCR, lists solely in-frame clones and lacks some. The sample lists 120,000 to 150,000 clones; roughly 93% were seen once. Sequences were derived from peripheral blood, sampled on day 0 of MenACWY control vaccination. The receptors here all came from an adult in good health.

The rearrangement links TRBV4-2 to TRBJ1-4; D gene ambiguous. This CDR3 has 15 amino acids. The V gene's germline CDR1 is LGHNA and CDR2 YNFKEQ. V was pared by 0 bases and J by 2 bases, with 7 bases between. As DNA, the CDR3 is TGTGCCAGCAGCCAAGACGCAGGCACTAATGAAAAACTGTTTTTT. Encoded protein: CASSQDAGTNEKLFF.

The chain recombines TRBV19 with TRBJ2-2, with D tentatively TRBD2 (5 bases). The CDR3 is 14 residues long. Trimming took 7 bases from V and 2 from J, leaving 11 bases between them. The germline V gene encodes CDR1 LNHDA and CDR2 SQIVND (reference sequence). The CDR3 DNA reads TGTGCCAGTAAGGACTGGAAAAACACCGGGGAGCTGTTTTTT. As protein: CASKDWKNTGELFF.

The chain couples TRBV19 to TRBJ1-5, with D uncertain. Trimming left V 3 bases short and J 4 bases short, with 4 bases between. In germline, CDR1 is LNHDA, CDR2 SQIVND (reference sequence). The CDR3 is made up of 12 amino acids. The CDR3 is CASSIVNQPQHF. The CDR3 DNA follows: TGTGCCAGTAGTATCGTTAATCAGCCCCAGCATTTT.

This clone was detected only once. The rearrangement uses TRBV5-4 and TRBJ1-1; perhaps TRBD1 as D (6 bases). From germline, CDR1 is SGHNT and CDR2 YYREEE (reference sequence). CDR3 size: 14 residues. V lost 3 bases to trimming and J lost 6 bases, with 15 bases between them. CDR3 protein: CASSSDYGGAEAFF. CDR3 nucleotides: TGTGCCAGCAGCTCAGACTATGGGGGCGCTGAAGCTTTCTTT.

V usage is TRBV7-9 and J usage is TRBJ2-1; 8 nucleotides match TRBD1. This CDR3 region has 13 residues. The V and J ends lost 1 base and 11 bases, in that order; junction bases with no gene match: 4. From germline, CDR1 is SEHNR and CDR2 FQNEAQ (reference sequence). CDR3 sequence reads: CASSLGAGGQQFF. The CDR3 bases are TGTGCCAGCAGCTTAGGGGCAGGGGGCCAGCAGTTCTTC.

This chain uses TRBV19 with TRBJ1-2; TRBD1 matches 7 bases. The germline V gene encodes CDR1 LNHDA and CDR2 SQIVND (reference sequence). The CDR3 loop spans 13 amino acids. V gave up 5 bases and J gave up 3 bases; unmatched junction bases: 3. CDR3 sequence (DNA): TGTGCCAGTAGTCCCCAGGGGGACTATGGCTACACCTTC. Its translation: CASSPQGDYGYTF.

The V and J genes are TRBV28 and TRBJ1-2, with D maybe TRBD1 (5 bases). Trimming took 6 bases from V and 6 from J, leaving 14 bases between them. This CDR3 is 13 amino acids long. The germline gives CDR1 MDHEN, CDR2 SYDVKM. CDR3 protein: CASRTYRMDGYTF. DNA of the CDR3: TGTGCCAGCAGAACCTACAGGATGGATGGCTACACCTTC.

V and J are TRBV9 and TRBJ2-3, with TRBD2 matching 7 bases. Looked up from germline, CDR1 is SGDLS and CDR2 is YYNGEE. CDR3 length equals 21 residues. V was clipped by 1 base and J by 3 bases; unmatched bases: 23. The CDR3 DNA reads TGTGCCAGCAGCGTATTACGTGGTGGGGGGACGGGCGGGAGAGCGACAGATACGCAGTATTTT. It specifies CASSVLRGGGTGGRATDTQYF.

The V gene is TRBV3-1 (or the pseudogene TRBV3-2), the J gene TRBJ1-1; no reliable D call. The CDR3 loop spans 12 amino acids. The V end was cut by 2 bases, the J end by 5 bases, with 6 bases between. Germline values: CDR1 LGHDT, CDR2 YNNKEL (reference sequence). In DNA form, the CDR3 reads TGTGCCAGCAGCCAACGGGGAACTGAAGCTTTCTTT. Translated: CASSQRGTEAFF.

V is TRBV7-9 and J is TRBJ2-7; TRBD2 agrees at 7 bases. Germline assignment: CDR1 SEHNR and CDR2 FQNEAQ (reference sequence). This CDR3 has 16 amino acids. V dropped 3 bases and J dropped 6; count of bases not matched to a gene: 14. The CDR3 DNA sequence: TGTGCCAGCAGCTTTGCCCGAGGCGGGGGACCTTTCGAGCAGTACTTC. Residues: CASSFARGGGPFEQYF.

The chain has TRBV4-3 and TRBJ1-1, with a weak D call TRBD1 (6 bases). The ends were cut back, 4 bases at V and 4 bases at J, with 13 bases in the middle. CDR3 length: 14 amino acids. Per germline, CDR1 LGHNA and CDR2 YSLEER. The CDR3 sequence is CASSPSGGGTEAFF. CDR3 bases: TGCGCCAGCAGCCCTTCGGGAGGGGGCACTGAAGCTTTCTTT.

The chain links TRBV2 to TRBJ1-5, with a weak D call TRBD1 (5 bases). The CDR3 is 16 residues long. The V end lost 8 bases, the J end lost 6 bases, and 23 bases lay between the germline ends. The germline V gene encodes CDR1 SNHLY and CDR2 FYNNEI. CDR3 loop: CASRPSRGPWAQPQHF. DNA for the CDR3: TGTGCCAGCCGGCCATCGCGGGGACCTTGGGCTCAGCCCCAGCATTTT.

With respect to this clone: The sample contains more than one DNA sequence encoding this CDR3. The chain employs TRBV7-9 and TRBJ2-1; 11 bases are shared with TRBD2. The V segment lost 5 bases and the J segment 6 bases; nucleotides outside the gene matches: 9. CDR3 length: 16 residues. The germline CDR1 and CDR2 sequences are SEHNR and FQNEAQ (reference sequence). The CDR3 DNA reads as TGTGCCAGCAGCCCCGGTGGGCTAGCGGGGGGCAATGAGCAGTTCTTC. Protein sequence: CASSPGGLAGGNEQFF.

The chain employs TRBV7-9 and TRBJ2-5; 7 bases match TRBD2. Looked up from germline, CDR1 is SEHNR and CDR2 is FQNEAQ (reference sequence). The CDR3 loop spans 17 amino acids. The ends lost 0 bases at V and 0 bases at J; junction bases unmatched: 7. This CDR3 is CASSLASAGLYQETQYF. Here the CDR3 DNA reads TGTGCCAGCAGCTTAGCTTCAGCGGGGCTCTACCAAGAGACCCAGTACTTC.

This chain links TRBV6-2 or TRBV6-3 with TRBJ2-3; 7 bases line up with TRBD2. The V segment lost 6 bases and the J segment 5 bases; nucleotides outside the gene matches: 8. Germline V gene sequence: CDR1 MNHEY, CDR2 SVGEGT. This CDR3 comprises 14 residues. CDR3 residues: CASSHSRGEDTQYF. In DNA, the CDR3 is TGTGCCAGCAGCCACTCCCGGGGGGAAGATACGCAGTATTTT.

The chain recombines TRBV4-2 with TRBJ1-2; D is undetermined. The CDR3 runs 14 residues. V lost 0 bases and J 8 bases, leaving 13 bases between the germline ends. Germline values: CDR1 LGHNA, CDR2 YNFKEQ. CDR3 region: CASSQDRVLGGYTF. CDR3 DNA: TGTGCCAGCAGCCAAGATCGGGTTTTAGGAGGCTACACCTTC.

The chain couples TRBV19 to TRBJ1-5, with a possible D match to TRBD1 (5 bases). This CDR3 spans 15 amino acids. The germline V gene has CDR1 LNHDA and CDR2 SQIVND (reference sequence). V was trimmed by 3 bases and J by 3 bases, leaving 12 bases between them. The CDR3 here is CASSIVGAPNQPQHF. The CDR3, as DNA: TGTGCCAGTAGTATCGTAGGGGCACCCAATCAGCCCCAGCATTTT.

J is TRBJ1-6 and V is TRBV5-1, with D perhaps matching TRBD1 (6 bases). The CDR3 is made up of 14 amino acids. Germline loops: CDR1 SGHRS, CDR2 YFSETQ. The V end lost 0 bases, the J end lost 10 bases, and 11 bases lay between the germline ends. In nucleotides, the CDR3 is TGCGCCAGCAGCTTGGGAAGGGGGGACTCACCCCTCCACTTT. Protein: CASSLGRGDSPLHF. The full variable domain, completed using reference TRBV5-1 and TRBJ1-6, is KAGVTQTPRYLIKTRGQQVTLSCSPISGHRSVSWYQQTPGQGLQFLFEYFSETQRNKGNFPGRFSGRQFSNSRSEMNVSTLELGDSALYLCASSLGRGDSPLHFGNGTRLTVT.

This rearrangement joins TRBV28 to TRBJ1-5; maybe TRBD1 (6 bases). The ends were cut back, 6 bases at V and 5 bases at J, with 14 bases in the middle. The CDR3 has 14 amino acids. Per the germline V gene, CDR1 is MDHEN and CDR2 is SYDVKM. This CDR3 is CASSSQGPDQPQHF. The CDR3, as DNA: TGTGCCAGCAGCAGCCAGGGGCCCGATCAGCCCCAGCATTTT.

This clone came up once. The rearrangement uses TRBV5-1 and TRBJ1-1; D is possibly TRBD1 (6 bases). Germline V gene lookup returns CDR1 SGHRS and CDR2 YFSETQ. The CDR3 extends over 14 amino acids. Trimming removed 2 bases at V and 0 bases at J, with 8 bases between. The CDR3 reads CASSFDRMNTEAFF. As DNA, the CDR3 is TGCGCCAGCAGCTTCGACAGGATGAACACTGAAGCTTTCTTT.

V gene TRBV7-2 combines with J gene TRBJ2-5; TRBD2 aligns across 9 bases. Germline values: CDR1 SGHTA, CDR2 FQGNSA. V was clipped by 5 bases and J by 2 bases; unmatched bases: 3. The CDR3 has 14 amino acids. The CDR3 coding sequence is TGTGCCAGCAGCCCAACTAGCGGGCAAGAGACCCAGTACTTC. This encodes CASSPTSGQETQYF.